The following is a TCR beta chain sequence with its context. Its specificity is unknown. These data are taken from a study of identical twins. This CDR3 region has 14 residues. Trimming removed 6 bases at V and 5 bases at J, with 13 bases between. Germline loops: CDR1 SNHLY, CDR2 FYNNEI. Unique molecular identifiers were present on the cDNA, and a universal primer site came from template switching. MiXCR, run by TCRdb on the 5' RACE reads, gives a single entry per CDR3 protein. In the table there are about 530,000 distinct CDR3 sequences, 20% to 25% of which are singletons. Study-level points and caveats: Models predicted less out-of-frame TCR alpha sharing in monozygotic twins than was found. Whereas memory repertoires showed no such difference, abundant cord blood beta clonotypes carried fewer insertions. For out-of-frame beta sequences, excess twin sharing was weaker.

This sample was shared with a second study, whose subject was yellow fever vaccine responses in identical twins.

J is TRBJ1-4 and V is TRBV2; possible D gene TRBD1, 6 bases. The sequencing sample was made of CD4+ T cells sorted from blood. The sequence derives from a woman in her late teens or twenties in good health. CDR3 nucleotide sequence: TGTGCCAGCAGCTACAGGGCCGGCAATGAAAAACTGTTTTTT. It codes for CASSYRAGNEKLFF.